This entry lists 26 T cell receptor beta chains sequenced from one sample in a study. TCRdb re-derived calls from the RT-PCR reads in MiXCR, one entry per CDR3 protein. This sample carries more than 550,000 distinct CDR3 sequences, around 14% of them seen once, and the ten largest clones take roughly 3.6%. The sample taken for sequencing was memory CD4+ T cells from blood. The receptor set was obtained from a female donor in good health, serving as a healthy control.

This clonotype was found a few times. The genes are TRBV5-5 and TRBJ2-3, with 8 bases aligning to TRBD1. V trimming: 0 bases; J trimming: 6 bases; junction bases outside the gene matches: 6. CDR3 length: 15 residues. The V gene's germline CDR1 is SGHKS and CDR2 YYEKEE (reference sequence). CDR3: CASSLAWRQGDTQYF. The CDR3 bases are TGTGCCAGCAGCTTGGCCTGGAGACAGGGGGATACGCAGTATTTT.

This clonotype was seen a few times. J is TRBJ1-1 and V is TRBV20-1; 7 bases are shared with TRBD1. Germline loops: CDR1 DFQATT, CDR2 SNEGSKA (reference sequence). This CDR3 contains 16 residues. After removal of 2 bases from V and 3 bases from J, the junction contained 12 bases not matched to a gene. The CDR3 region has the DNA TGCAGTGCTAGATCTCTACGACAGGGTGTGGACACTGAAGCTTTCTTT. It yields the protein CSARSLRQGVDTEAFF.

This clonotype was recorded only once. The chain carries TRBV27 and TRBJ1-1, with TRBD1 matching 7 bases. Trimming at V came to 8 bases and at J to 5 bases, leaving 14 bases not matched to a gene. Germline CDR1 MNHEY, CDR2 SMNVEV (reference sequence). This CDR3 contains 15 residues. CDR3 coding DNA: TGTGCCAGCGGCTTACTAACAGGGGCAACGACTGAAGCTTTCTTT. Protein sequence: CASGLLTGATTEAFF.

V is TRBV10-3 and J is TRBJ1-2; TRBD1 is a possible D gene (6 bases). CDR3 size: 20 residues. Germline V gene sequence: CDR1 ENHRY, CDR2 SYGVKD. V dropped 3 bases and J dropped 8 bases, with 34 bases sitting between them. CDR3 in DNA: TGTGCCATCAGTGACCCCGGTGGGGGGGCTGATGACCGGCGGAGTCCGGGCTACACCTTC. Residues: CAISDPGGGADDRRSPGYTF.

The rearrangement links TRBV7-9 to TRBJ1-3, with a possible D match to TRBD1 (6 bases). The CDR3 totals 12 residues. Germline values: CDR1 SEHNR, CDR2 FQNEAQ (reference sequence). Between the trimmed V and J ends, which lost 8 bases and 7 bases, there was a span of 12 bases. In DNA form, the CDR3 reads TGTGCCAGCGATACAGGGAGGAACACCATATATTTT. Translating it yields CASDTGRNTIYF.

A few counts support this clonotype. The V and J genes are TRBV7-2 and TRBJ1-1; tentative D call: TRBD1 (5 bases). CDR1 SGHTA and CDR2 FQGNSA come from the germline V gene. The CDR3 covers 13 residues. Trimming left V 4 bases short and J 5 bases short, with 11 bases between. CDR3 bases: TGTGCCAGCAGCTCTCAGGAGGGGACTGAAGCTTTCTTT. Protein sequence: CASSSQEGTEAFF.

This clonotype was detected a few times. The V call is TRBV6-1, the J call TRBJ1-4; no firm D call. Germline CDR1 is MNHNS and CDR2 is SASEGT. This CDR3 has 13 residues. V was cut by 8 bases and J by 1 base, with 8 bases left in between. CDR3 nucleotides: TGTGCCAGCTCCAGCAGAACTAATGAAAAACTGTTTTTT. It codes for CASSSRTNEKLFF.

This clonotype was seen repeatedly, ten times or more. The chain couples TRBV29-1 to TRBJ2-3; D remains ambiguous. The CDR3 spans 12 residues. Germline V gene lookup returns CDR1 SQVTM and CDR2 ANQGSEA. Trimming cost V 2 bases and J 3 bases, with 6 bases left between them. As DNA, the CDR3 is TGCAGCGTTGAACAGAATACAGATACGCAGTATTTT. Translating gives CSVEQNTDTQYF.

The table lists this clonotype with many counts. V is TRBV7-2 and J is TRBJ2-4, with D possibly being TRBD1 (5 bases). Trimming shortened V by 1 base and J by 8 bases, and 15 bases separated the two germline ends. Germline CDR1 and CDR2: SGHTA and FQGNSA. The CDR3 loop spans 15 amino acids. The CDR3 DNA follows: TGTGCCAGCAGCTTAGATTGGCGGCCAGGGTACATTCAGTACTTC. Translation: CASSLDWRPGYIQYF.

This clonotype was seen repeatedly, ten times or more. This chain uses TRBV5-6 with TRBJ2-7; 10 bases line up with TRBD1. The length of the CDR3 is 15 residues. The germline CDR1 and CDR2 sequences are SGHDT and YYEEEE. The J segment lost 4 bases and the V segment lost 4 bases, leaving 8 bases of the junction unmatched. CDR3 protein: CASSRGTGVGYEQYF. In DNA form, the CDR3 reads TGTGCCAGCAGCCGAGGGACAGGGGTAGGGTACGAGCAGTACTTC.

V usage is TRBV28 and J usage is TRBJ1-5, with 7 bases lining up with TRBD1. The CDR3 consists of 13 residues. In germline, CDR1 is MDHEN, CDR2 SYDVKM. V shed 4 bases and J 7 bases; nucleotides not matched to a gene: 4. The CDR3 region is CASSSRQGQPQHF. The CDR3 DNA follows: TGTGCCAGCAGTTCCCGACAGGGACAGCCCCAGCATTTT.

CDR3 nucleotides: TGCGCCAGCTCTACAGGATACTCACCCCTCCACTTT. Amino acids: CASSTGYSPLHF. This chain joins TRBV4-3 and TRBJ1-6; D may be TRBD1 (5 bases). This CDR3 has 12 amino acids. Germline CDR1 and CDR2: LGHNA and YSLEER. Trimming took off 8 bases at V and 10 bases at J, with 12 bases between the two ends.

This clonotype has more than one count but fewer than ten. This CDR3 is CASSPPGTSGRGETQYF. The CDR3, as DNA: TGTGCCAGCAGCCCCCCGGGGACTAGCGGGAGGGGGGAGACCCAGTACTTC. This sequence joins TRBV7-2 and TRBJ2-5; 16 bases map to TRBD2. Per the germline V gene, CDR1 is SGHTA and CDR2 is FQGNSA. After removal of 5 bases from V and 5 bases from J, the junction contained 8 bases not matched to a gene. The CDR3 loop spans 17 amino acids.

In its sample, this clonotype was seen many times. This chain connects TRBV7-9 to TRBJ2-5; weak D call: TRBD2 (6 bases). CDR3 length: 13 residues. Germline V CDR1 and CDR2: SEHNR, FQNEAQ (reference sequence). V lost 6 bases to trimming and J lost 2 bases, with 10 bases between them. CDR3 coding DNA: TGTGCCAGCAGTTGGGGGGTGCAAGAGACCCAGTACTTC. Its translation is CASSWGVQETQYF.

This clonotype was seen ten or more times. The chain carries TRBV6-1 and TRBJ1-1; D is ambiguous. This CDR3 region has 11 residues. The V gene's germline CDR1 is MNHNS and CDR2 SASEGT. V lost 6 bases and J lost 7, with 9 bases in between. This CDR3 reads CASRYSLEAFF. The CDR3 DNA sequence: TGTGCCAGCAGATATTCCCTTGAAGCTTTCTTT.

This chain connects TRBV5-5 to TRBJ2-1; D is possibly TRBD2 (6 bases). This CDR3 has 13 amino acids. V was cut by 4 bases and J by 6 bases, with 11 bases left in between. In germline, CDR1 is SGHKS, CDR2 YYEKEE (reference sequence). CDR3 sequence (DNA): TGTGCCAGCAGCAACAGGAGGGGCAATGAGCAGTTCTTC. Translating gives CASSNRRGNEQFF.

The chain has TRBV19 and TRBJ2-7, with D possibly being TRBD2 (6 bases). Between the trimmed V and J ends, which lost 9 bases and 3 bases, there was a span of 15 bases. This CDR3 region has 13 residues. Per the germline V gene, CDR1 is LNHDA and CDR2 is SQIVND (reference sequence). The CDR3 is CASGTVGIYEQYF. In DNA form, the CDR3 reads TGTGCCAGCGGGACTGTGGGGATCTACGAGCAGTACTTC.

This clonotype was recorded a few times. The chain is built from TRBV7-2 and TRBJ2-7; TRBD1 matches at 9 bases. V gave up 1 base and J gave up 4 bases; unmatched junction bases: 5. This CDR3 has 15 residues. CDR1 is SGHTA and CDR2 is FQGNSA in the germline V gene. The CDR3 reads CASSLGGTGYYEQYF. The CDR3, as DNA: TGTGCCAGCAGCTTAGGCGGGACAGGGTATTACGAGCAGTACTTC.

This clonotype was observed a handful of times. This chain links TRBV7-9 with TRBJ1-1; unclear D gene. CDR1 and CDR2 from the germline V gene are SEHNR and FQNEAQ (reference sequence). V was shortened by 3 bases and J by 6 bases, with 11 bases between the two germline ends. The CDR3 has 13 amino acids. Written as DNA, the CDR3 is TGTGCCAGCAGCTTCGGGTGGAGTGCTGAAGCTTTCTTT. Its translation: CASSFGWSAEAFF.

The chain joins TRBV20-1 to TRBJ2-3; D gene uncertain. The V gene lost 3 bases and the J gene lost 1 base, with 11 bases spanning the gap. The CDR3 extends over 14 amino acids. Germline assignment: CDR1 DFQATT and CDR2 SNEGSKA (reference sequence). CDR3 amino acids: CSARFQFGTDTQYF. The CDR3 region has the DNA TGCAGTGCTAGGTTTCAGTTCGGCACAGATACGCAGTATTTT.

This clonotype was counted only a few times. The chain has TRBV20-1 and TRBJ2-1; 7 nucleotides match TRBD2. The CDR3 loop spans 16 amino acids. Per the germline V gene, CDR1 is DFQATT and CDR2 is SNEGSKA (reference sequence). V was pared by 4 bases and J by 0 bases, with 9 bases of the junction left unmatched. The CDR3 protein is CSANPFTSASYNEQFF. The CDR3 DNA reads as TGCAGTGCTAACCCGTTCACTAGCGCCTCCTACAATGAGCAGTTCTTC.

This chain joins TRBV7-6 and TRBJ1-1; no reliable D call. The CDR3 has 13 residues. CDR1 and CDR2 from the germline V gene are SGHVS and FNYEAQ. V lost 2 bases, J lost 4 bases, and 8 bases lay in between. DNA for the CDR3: TGTGCCAGCAGCTTATCTTACCTCACTGAAGCTTTCTTT. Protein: CASSLSYLTEAFF.

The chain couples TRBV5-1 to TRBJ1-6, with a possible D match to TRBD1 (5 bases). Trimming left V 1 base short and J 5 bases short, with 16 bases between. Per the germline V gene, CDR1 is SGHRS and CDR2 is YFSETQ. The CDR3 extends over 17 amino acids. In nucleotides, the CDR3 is TGCGCCAGCAGCTTGCAGGTCGGAGCGGGGGATAATTCACCCCTCCACTTT. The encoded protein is CASSLQVGAGDNSPLHF. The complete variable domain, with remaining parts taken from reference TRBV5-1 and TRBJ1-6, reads KAGVTQTPRYLIKTRGQQVTLSCSPISGHRSVSWYQQTPGQGLQFLFEYFSETQRNKGNFPGRFSGRQFSNSRSEMNVSTLELGDSALYLCASSLQVGAGDNSPLHFGNGTRLTVT.

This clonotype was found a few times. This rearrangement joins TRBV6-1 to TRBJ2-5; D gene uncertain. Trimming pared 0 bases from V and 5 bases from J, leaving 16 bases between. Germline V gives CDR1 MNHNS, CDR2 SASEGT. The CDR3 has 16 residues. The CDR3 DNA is TGTGCCAGCAGTGAAGCGGGATCTAAGCTCTGGGAGACCCAGTACTTC. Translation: CASSEAGSKLWETQYF.

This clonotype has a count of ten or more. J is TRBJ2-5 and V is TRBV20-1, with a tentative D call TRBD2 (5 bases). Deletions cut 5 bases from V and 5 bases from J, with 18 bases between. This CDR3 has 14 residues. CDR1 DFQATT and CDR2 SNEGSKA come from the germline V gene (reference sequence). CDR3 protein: CSAYRASRGETQYF. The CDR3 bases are TGCAGTGCTTACCGGGCTTCTCGAGGGGAGACCCAGTACTTC.

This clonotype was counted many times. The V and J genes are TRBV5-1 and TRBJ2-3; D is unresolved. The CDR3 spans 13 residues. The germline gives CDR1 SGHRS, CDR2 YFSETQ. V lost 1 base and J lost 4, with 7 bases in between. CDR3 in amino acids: CASSLTGADTQYF. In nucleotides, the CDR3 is TGCGCCAGCAGCTTGACGGGCGCAGATACGCAGTATTTT.